This note documents a single TCR beta chain sequence. The data stem from a study of T cells in Graves' hyperthyroidism and ophthalmopathy. The TCR beta CDR3 regions underwent amplification using RNA transcripts as the source. Initially, a first-round RT-PCR of the TCR CDR3 employed the HTBI primer set. TCRdb reprocessed the multiplex PCR reads via MiXCR and lists one record per CDR3 protein. The table has hundreds of thousands of distinct CDR3 sequences, around 40% seen once; the top ten hold around 30%. CDR3 length: 16 amino acids. CDR1 LGHNA and CDR2 YSLEER come from the germline V gene. Trimming removed 0 bases at V and 1 base at J, with 12 bases between.

Sequencing was performed on blood. The chain carries TRBV4-3 and TRBJ2-5; D uncertain. The TCR originated in a woman in her 40s with Graves' hyperthyroidism. CDR3 in DNA: TGCGCCAGCAGCCAAGATTTCTTACTGATCCAAGAGACCCAGTACTTC. This translates into CASSQDFLLIQETQYF.